Shown below are 10 T cell receptor beta chains from a single sample sequenced in a study of blood T cell repertoires in COVID-19. Profiling relied on immunoSEQ multiplex PCR, and the TCRdb table lists in-frame clones only, not all of them. The sample yields 300,000 to 350,000 clones, around nine tenths seen once. Sequencing was done on a sample of peripheral blood. The receptors stem from a woman aged 25 to 45 with COVID-19, enrolled during active disease.

The chain joins TRBV4-3 to TRBJ1-2; D ambiguous. CDR1 and CDR2 from the germline V gene are LGHNA and YSLEER. This CDR3 region has 14 residues. Trimming took off 0 bases at V and 2 bases at J, with 7 bases between the two ends. The CDR3 coding sequence is TGCGCCAGCAGCCAAGATAACGGGAACTATGGCTACACCTTC. Its translation: CASSQDNGNYGYTF.

The chain uses TRBV4-1 and TRBJ2-3; no definite D call. V was trimmed by 0 bases and J by 1 base, leaving 8 bases between them. CDR3 length: 15 residues. CDR1 and CDR2 (germline): MGHRA, YSYEKL. CDR3 loop: CASSQDTRGTDTQYF. The CDR3 bases are TGCGCCAGCAGCCAAGATACGCGCGGCACAGATACGCAGTATTTT.

The rearrangement links TRBV4-2 to TRBJ2-3; 9 bases line up with TRBD1. Germline V gene lookup returns CDR1 LGHNA and CDR2 YNFKEQ. This CDR3 is 16 amino acids long. V trimming: 5 bases; J trimming: 2 bases; junction bases outside the gene matches: 8. In nucleotides, the CDR3 is TGTGCCAGCAGCAACAGGGGGCGCGGAGACACAGATACGCAGTATTTT. Its translation: CASSNRGRGDTDTQYF.

This clone occurred many times. The V gene is TRBV6-5, the J gene TRBJ1-1; D unclear. Per the germline V gene, CDR1 is MNHEY and CDR2 is SVGAGI. Trimming removed 10 bases from V and 2 bases from J, with 20 bases in between. The CDR3 covers 15 residues. The CDR3 is CAKGSGVGDNTEAFF. DNA for the CDR3: TGTGCCAAGGGCAGCGGGGTCGGGGATAACACTGAAGCTTTCTTT.

This clone was counted a few times. The genes are TRBV10-3 and TRBJ2-3; 9 bases fit TRBD2. This CDR3 contains 17 residues. Germline assignment: CDR1 ENHRY and CDR2 SYGVKD. The trim removed 1 base at V and 2 bases at J, leaving 7 bases unmatched. The CDR3 DNA reads TGTGCCATCAGTGAGTACGGGACTAGCAGGAACACAGATACGCAGTATTTT. Residues: CAISEYGTSRNTDTQYF.

This clone was found once. The V gene is TRBV5-4, the J gene TRBJ2-3; 8 bases align to TRBD1. The junction had 8 bases not matched to a gene; V was cut back by 4 bases and J by 4 bases. Germline V CDR1 and CDR2: SGHNT, YYREEE (reference sequence). The length of the CDR3 is 15 residues. The CDR3 DNA is TGTGCCAGCAGCCCGGGGACAGGTTCCCCAGATACGCAGTATTTT. Translation gives CASSPGTGSPDTQYF.

This chain links TRBV9 with TRBJ2-1; 11 bases fit TRBD2. Germline loops: CDR1 SGDLS, CDR2 YYNGEE. The ends lost 0 bases at V and 7 bases at J; junction bases unmatched: 9. The CDR3 length is 17 residues. CDR3 in amino acids: CASSVAQLASGRNEQFF. DNA of the CDR3: TGTGCCAGCAGCGTAGCTCAGTTGGCTAGCGGGAGGAATGAGCAGTTCTTC.

The J gene is TRBJ2-5, the V gene TRBV4-2; weak D call: TRBD2 (6 bases). The V end lost 0 bases, the J end lost 5 bases, and 13 bases lay between the germline ends. Germline lookup yields CDR1 LGHNA and CDR2 YNFKEQ. This CDR3 has 15 amino acids. CDR3 nucleotide sequence: TGTGCCAGCAGCCAAGATGGCGGGGTTCGGGAGACCCAGTACTTC. Its protein is CASSQDGGVRETQYF.

In this sample, this clone turned up once. The J gene is TRBJ2-7, the V gene TRBV2, with TRBD2 matching 8 bases. V shed 0 bases, J shed 0 bases, and the junction held 1 base outside the gene matches. The germline gives CDR1 SNHLY, CDR2 FYNNEI. The CDR3 sequence is 15 residues long. The CDR3 bases are TGTGCCAGCAGTGAAGCGAGCGGGAGCTCCTACGAGCAGTACTTC. Translated, it gives CASSEASGSSYEQYF.

The chain has TRBV10-3 and TRBJ1-5; 10 bases fit TRBD1. CDR1 ENHRY and CDR2 SYGVKD come from the germline V gene. This CDR3 has 16 residues. V gave up 0 bases and J gave up 2 bases; unmatched junction bases: 1. Written as DNA, the CDR3 is TGTGCCATCAGTGAGTCTGGGACAGGGGGCAATCAGCCCCAGCATTTT. The encoded protein is CAISESGTGGNQPQHF.